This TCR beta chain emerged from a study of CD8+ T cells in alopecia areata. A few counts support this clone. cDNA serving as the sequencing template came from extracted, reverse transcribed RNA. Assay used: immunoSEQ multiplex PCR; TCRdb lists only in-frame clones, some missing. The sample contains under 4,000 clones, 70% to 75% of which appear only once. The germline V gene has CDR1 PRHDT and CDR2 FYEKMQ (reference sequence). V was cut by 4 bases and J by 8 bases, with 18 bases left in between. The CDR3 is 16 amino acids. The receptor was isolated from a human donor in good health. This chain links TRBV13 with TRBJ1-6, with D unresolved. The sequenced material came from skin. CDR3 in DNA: TGTGCCAGCAGCTCCCCGGAAAAGGACGGAGATTCACCCCTCCACTTT. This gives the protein CASSSPEKDGDSPLHF.